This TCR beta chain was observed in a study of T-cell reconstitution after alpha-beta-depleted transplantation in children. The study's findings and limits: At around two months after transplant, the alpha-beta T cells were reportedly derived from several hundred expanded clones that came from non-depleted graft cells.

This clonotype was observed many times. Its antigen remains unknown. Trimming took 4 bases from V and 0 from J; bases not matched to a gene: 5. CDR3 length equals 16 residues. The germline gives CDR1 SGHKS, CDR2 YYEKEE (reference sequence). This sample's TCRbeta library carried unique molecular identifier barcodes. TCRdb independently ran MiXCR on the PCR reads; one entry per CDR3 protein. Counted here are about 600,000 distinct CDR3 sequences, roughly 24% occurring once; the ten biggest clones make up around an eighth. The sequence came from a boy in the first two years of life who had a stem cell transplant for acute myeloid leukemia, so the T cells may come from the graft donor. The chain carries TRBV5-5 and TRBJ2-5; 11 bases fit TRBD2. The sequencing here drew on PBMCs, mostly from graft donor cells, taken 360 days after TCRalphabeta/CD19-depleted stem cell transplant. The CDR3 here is CASSITSGGHQETQYF. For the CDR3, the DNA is TGTGCCAGCAGCATAACTAGCGGGGGCCACCAAGAGACCCAGTACTTC.